This TCR beta chain was retrieved from a study of T-cell memory formation after mild COVID-19. Via MiXCR, TCRdb re-called the 5' RACE reads, giving one row per CDR3 protein. Of 210,000 or so distinct CDR3 sequences in the sample, roughly 27% were seen once. Broader study findings: Among clones peaking at day 37 in the second wave, SARS-CoV-2 specificity remained unconfirmed. Clones contracting across day 15 to 85 had a balanced CD4/CD8 profile; later expanding clones leaned CD4+. Those CD4+ clones that contracted were mainly in CM and EM (CD8+ ones in EMRA). Cross-reactive memory appears to have joined, as suggested by some responding clones showing up in pre-infection memory.

This clonotype was seen a few times. Antigen unknown. In germline, CDR1 is LNHNV, CDR2 YYDKDF (reference sequence). The CDR3 sequence is 12 residues long. Unmatched junction bases numbered 3, after V lost 8 bases and J lost 7 bases. The clonotype comes from an adult woman who had mild COVID-19 (a few samples of this study predate the infection). Cell type and time point are not known. This chain connects TRBV15 to TRBJ1-1, with 11 bases matching TRBD1. Input material: PBMCs or a T cell subset sorted from them (not recorded which). CDR3 protein: CATGTGGNEAFF. The DNA of the CDR3 is TGTGCCACCGGGACAGGGGGTAATGAAGCTTTCTTT.